The clone carrying this T cell receptor (beta chain) was detected once. These data originate in a study of blood T cell repertoires in COVID-19. Overall study context: Samples of COVID-19 (acute and convalescent) were obtained from the United States, Italy and Spain.

CDR1 MNHNS and CDR2 SASEGT come from the germline V gene. J gave up 8 bases and V 4 bases, and 6 bases lay outside the gene matches. The CDR3 is 16 amino acids. Produced via immunoSEQ multiplex PCR; TCRdb's table is partial and in-frame only. The sample contains about 200,000 clones, over 75% of which appear only once. Sequencing used peripheral blood. The sequence was obtained from a man aged 55 to 69 with acute or convalescent COVID-19. The chain employs TRBV6-1 and TRBJ2-2, with 14 bases aligning to TRBD2. The CDR3 loop is CASSGRLAGGPGELFF. The DNA of the CDR3 is TGTGCCAGCAGTGGACGACTAGCGGGAGGGCCTGGGGAGCTGTTTTTT.